This T cell receptor beta chain was recovered during a study of T cell responses to AZD1222 COVID-19 vaccine. Profiling relied on immunoSEQ multiplex PCR, and the TCRdb table lists in-frame clones only, not all of them. The repertoire consists of fewer than 100,000 clones, with roughly 85% occurring once and the leading ten covering 10% to 15%. The V end was cut by 8 bases, the J end by 3 bases, with 11 bases between. Germline V gene sequence: CDR1 DFQATT, CDR2 SNEGSKA (reference sequence). This CDR3 is 11 amino acids long. Overall study results and limits: Most donors were white British and more were female, and clonal diversity was possibly underestimated.

Concerning this clone itself: Its antigen is undetermined.

The chain carries TRBV20-1 and TRBJ2-7; D is undetermined. This specimen was peripheral blood, taken on day 0 of AZD1222 vaccination. This clonotype was sampled from an adult in good health. The CDR3 sequence is CSSVRVYEQYF. In nucleotides, the CDR3 is TGCAGTTCCGTTAGGGTCTACGAGCAGTACTTC.